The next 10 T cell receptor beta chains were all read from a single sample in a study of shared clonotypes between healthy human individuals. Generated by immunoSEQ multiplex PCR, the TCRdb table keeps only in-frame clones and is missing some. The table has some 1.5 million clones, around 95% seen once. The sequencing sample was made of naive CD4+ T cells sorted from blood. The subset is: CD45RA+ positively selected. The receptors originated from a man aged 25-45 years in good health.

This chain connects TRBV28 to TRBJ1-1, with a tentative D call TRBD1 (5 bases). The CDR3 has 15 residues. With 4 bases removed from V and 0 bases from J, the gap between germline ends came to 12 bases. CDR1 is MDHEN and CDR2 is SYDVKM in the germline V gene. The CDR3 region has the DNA TGTGCCAGCAGTTCACCGGGACGGATGAACACTGAAGCTTTCTTT. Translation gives CASSSPGRMNTEAFF.

The CDR3 DNA is TGTGCCTGGAGTGTTCACAGGGGGCAGCCTTACAATGAGCAGTTCTTC. Protein product: CAWSVHRGQPYNEQFF. The chain uses TRBV30 and TRBJ2-1, with 9 bases that match TRBD1. Germline CDR1 is GTSNPN and CDR2 is SVGIG (reference sequence). This CDR3 spans 16 amino acids. V lost 0 bases to trimming and J lost 4 bases; unmatched junction nucleotides: 7. Full variable domain (missing parts from reference TRBV30 and TRBJ2-1): SQTIHQWPATLVQPVGSPLSLECTVEGTSNPNLYWYRQAAGRGLQLLFYSVGIGQISSEVPQNLSASRPQDRQFILSSKKLLLSDSGFYLCAWSVHRGQPYNEQFFGPGTRLTVL.

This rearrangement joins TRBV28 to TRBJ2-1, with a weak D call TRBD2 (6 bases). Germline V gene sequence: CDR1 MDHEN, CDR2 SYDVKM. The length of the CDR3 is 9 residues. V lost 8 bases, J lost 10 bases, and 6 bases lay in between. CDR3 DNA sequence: TGTGCCAGCGGGAGGGAGCAGTTCTTC. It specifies CASGREQFF.

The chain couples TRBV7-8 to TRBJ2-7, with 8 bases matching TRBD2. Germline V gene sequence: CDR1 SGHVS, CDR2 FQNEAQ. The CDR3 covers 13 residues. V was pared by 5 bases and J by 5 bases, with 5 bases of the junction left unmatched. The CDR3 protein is CASSPGLVHEQYF. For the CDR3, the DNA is TGTGCCAGCAGCCCGGGACTAGTCCACGAGCAGTACTTC.

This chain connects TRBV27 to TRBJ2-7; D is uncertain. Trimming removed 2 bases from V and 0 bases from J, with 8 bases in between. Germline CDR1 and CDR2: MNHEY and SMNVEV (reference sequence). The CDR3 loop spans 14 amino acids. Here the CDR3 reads CASSLRESSYEQYF. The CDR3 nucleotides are TGTGCCAGCAGTTTACGAGAGAGCTCCTACGAGCAGTACTTC.

CDR3 loop: CASSQGQNTEAFF. The CDR3 nucleotides read TGTGCCAGCAGTCAGGGGCAGAACACTGAAGCTTTCTTT. The rearrangement links TRBV9 to TRBJ1-1; tentatively, D is TRBD1 (6 bases). In germline, CDR1 is SGDLS, CDR2 YYNGEE. The V end lost 5 bases, the J end lost 1 base, and 9 bases lay between the germline ends. The CDR3 has 13 residues. The complete variable domain, with remaining parts taken from reference TRBV9 and TRBJ1-1, reads DSGVTQTPKHLITATGQRVTLRCSPRSGDLSVYWYQQSLDQGLQFLIQYYNGEERAKGNILERFSAQQFPDLHSELNLSSLELGDSALYFCASSQGQNTEAFFGQGTRLTVV.

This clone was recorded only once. The CDR3 spells CASSRRQRDTEAFF. The DNA for the CDR3 is TGTGCCAGTAGTAGGAGACAGAGAGACACTGAAGCTTTCTTT. The V call is TRBV19, the J call TRBJ1-1, with D possibly being TRBD1 (5 bases). The CDR3 totals 14 residues. The V gene lost 4 bases and the J gene lost 3 bases, with 12 bases spanning the gap. Germline V lookup: CDR1 LNHDA, CDR2 SQIVND (reference sequence).

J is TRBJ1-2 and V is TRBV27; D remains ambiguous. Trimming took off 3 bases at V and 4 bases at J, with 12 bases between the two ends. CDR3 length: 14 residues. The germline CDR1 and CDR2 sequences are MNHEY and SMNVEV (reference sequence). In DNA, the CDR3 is TGTGCCAGCAGTTTGTTAGCCGCACCCTATGGCTACACCTTC. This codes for CASSLLAAPYGYTF.

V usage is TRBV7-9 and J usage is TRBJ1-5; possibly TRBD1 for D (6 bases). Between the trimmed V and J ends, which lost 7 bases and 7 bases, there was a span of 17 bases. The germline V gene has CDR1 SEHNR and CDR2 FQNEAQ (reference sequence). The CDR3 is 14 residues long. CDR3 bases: TGTGCCAGCACCCTATCAGGGGTTGGCCAGCCCCAGCATTTT. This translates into CASTLSGVGQPQHF.

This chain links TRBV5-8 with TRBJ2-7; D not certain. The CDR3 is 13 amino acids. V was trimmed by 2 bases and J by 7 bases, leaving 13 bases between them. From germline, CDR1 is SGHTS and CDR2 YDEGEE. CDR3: CASSFSVRSEQYF. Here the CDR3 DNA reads TGTGCCAGCAGCTTTTCAGTCAGGTCGGAGCAGTACTTC.